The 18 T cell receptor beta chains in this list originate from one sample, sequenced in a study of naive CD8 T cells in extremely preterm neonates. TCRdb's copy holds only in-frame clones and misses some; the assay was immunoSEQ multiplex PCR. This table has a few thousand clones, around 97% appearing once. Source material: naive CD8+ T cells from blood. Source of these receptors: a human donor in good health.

The CDR3 sequence is CAIRGTSGSNTGELFF. Written as DNA, the CDR3 is TGTGCCATCAGGGGAACTAGCGGATCGAACACCGGGGAGCTGTTTTTT. The rearrangement uses TRBV10-3 and TRBJ2-2; 8 nucleotides line up with TRBD2. Germline CDR1 reads ENHRY; CDR2 reads SYGVKD. CDR3 length: 16 amino acids. V trimming: 6 bases; J trimming: 0 bases; junction bases outside the gene matches: 6.

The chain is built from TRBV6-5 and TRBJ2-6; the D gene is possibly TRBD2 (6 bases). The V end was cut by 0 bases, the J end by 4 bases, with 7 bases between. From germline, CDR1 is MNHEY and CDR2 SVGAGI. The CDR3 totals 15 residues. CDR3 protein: CASSYSGGGANVLTF. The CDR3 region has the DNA TGTGCCAGCAGTTACTCGGGGGGAGGGGCCAACGTCCTGACTTTC.

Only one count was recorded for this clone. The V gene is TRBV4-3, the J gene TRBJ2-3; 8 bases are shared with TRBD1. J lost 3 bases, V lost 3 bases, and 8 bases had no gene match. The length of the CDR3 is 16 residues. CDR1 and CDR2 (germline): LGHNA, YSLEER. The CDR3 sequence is CASSHSGTGRTDTQYF. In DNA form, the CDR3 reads TGCGCCAGCAGCCATTCCGGGACAGGCCGTACAGATACGCAGTATTTT.

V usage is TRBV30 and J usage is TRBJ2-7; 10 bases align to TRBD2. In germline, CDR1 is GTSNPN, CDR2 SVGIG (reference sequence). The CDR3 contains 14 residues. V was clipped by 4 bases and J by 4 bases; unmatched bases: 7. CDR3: CAWKAGTSAYEQYF. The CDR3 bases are TGTGCCTGGAAAGCCGGGACTAGCGCGTACGAGCAGTACTTC.

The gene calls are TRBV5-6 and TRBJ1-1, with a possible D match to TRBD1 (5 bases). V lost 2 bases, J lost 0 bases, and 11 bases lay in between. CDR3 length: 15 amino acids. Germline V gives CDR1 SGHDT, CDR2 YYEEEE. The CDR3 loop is CASSFEGVLNTEAFF. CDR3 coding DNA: TGTGCCAGCAGCTTCGAAGGGGTCCTGAACACTGAAGCTTTCTTT.

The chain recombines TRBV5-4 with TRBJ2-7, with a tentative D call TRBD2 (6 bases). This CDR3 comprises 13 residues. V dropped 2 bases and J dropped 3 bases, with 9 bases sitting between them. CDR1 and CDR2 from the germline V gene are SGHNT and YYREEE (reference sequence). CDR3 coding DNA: TGTGCCAGCAGCTTCGGAGGGAGCTACGAGCAGTACGTC. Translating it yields CASSFGGSYEQYV.

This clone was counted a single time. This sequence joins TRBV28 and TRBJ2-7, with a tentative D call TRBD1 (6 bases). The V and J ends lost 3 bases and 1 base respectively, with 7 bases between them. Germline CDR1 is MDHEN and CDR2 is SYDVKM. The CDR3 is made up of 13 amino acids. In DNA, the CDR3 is TGTGCCAGCAGTTTGGGACAATCCTACGAGCAGTACGTC. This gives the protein CASSLGQSYEQYV.

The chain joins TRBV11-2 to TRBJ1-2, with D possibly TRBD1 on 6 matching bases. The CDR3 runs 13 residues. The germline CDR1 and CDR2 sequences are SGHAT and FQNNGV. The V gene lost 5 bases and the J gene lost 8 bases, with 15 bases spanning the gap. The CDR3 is CASSHGTTLGYTF. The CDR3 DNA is TGTGCCAGCAGCCACGGGACAACCCTAGGCTACACCTTC.

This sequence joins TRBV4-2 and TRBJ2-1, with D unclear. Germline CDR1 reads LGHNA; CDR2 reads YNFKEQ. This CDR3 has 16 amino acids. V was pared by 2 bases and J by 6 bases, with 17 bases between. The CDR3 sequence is CASSQFDSETVNEQFF. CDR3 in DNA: TGTGCCAGCAGCCAATTTGACTCCGAGACGGTCAATGAGCAGTTCTTC.

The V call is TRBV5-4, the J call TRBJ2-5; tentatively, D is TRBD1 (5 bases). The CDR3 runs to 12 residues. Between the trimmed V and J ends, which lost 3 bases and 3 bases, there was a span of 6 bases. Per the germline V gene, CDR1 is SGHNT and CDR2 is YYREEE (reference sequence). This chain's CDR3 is CASSSGKETQYF. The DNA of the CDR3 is TGTGCCAGCAGCTCAGGGAAAGAGACCCAGTACTTC.

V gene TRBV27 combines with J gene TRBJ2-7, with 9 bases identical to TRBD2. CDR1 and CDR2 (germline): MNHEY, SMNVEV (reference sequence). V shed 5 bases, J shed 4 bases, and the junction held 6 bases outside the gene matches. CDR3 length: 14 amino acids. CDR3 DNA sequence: TGTGCCAGCAGTGGCTCTAGCGGGATATACGAGCAGTACTTC. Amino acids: CASSGSSGIYEQYF.

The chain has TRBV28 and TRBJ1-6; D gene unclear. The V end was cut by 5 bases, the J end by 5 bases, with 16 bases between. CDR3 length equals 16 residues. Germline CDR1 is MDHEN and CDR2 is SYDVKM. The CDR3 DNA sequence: TGTGCCAGCAGTGCCCGGGGTCAAAGCAATAATTCACCCCTCCACTTT. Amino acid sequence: CASSARGQSNNSPLHF.

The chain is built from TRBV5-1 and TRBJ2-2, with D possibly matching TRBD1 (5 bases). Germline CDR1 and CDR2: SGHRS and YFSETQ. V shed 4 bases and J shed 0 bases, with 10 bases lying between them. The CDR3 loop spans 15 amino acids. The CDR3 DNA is TGCGCCAGCAGCCAACGACAGCCGAACACCGGGGAGCTGTTTTTT. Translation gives CASSQRQPNTGELFF.

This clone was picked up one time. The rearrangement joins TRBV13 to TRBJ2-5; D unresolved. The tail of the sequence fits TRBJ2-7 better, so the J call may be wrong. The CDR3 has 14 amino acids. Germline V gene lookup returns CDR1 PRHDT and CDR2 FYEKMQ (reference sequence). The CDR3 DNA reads TGTGCCAGCAGCTTAGATGACATTTCCTACGAGCAGTACTTC. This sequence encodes CASSLDDISYEQYF.

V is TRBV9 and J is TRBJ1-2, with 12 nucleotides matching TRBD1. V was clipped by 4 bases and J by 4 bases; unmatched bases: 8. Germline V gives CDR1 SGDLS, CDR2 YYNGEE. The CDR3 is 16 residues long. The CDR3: CASSFRDRGRGYGYTF. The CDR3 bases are TGTGCCAGCAGCTTCCGGGACAGGGGGCGAGGCTATGGCTACACCTTC.

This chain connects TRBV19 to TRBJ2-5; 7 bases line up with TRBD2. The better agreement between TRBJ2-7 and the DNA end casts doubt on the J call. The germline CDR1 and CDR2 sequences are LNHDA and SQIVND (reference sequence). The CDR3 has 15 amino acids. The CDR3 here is CASSIGGGETYEQYF. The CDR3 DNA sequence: TGTGCCAGTAGTATAGGGGGGGGAGAGACCTACGAGCAGTACTTC.

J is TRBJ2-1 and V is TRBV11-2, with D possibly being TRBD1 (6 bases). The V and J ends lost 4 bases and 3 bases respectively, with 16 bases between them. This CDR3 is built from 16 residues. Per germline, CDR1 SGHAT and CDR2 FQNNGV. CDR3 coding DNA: TGTGCCAGCAGCTCCTCGACAGGACCGCACTACAATGAGCAGTTCTTC. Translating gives CASSSSTGPHYNEQFF.

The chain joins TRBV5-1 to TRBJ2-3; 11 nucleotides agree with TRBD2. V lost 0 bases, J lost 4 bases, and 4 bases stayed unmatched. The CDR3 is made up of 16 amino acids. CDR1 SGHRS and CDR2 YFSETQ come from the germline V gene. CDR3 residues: CASSLELAGASDTQYF. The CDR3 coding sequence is TGCGCCAGCAGCTTGGAACTAGCGGGAGCATCAGATACGCAGTATTTT. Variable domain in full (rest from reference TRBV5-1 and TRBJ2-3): KAGVTQTPRYLIKTRGQQVTLSCSPISGHRSVSWYQQTPGQGLQFLFEYFSETQRNKGNFPGRFSGRQFSNSRSEMNVSTLELGDSALYLCASSLELAGASDTQYFGPGTRLTVL.